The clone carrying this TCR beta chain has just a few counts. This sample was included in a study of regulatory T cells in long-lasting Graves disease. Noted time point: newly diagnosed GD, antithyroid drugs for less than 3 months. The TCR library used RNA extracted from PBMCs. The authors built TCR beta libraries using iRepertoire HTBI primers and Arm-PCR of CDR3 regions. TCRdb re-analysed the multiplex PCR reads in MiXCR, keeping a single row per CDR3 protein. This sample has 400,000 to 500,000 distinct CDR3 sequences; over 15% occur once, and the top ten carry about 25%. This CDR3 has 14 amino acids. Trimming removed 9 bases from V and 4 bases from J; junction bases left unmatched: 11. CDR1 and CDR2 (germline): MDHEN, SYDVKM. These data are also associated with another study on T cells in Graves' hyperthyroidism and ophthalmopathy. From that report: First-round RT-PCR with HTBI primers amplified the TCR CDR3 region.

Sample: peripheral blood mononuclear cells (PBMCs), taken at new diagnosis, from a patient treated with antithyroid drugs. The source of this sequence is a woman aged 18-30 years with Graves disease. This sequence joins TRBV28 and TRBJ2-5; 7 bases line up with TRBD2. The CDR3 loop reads CASNVAGAPETQYF. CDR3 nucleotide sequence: TGTGCCAGTAACGTCGCGGGAGCCCCAGAGACCCAGTACTTC.